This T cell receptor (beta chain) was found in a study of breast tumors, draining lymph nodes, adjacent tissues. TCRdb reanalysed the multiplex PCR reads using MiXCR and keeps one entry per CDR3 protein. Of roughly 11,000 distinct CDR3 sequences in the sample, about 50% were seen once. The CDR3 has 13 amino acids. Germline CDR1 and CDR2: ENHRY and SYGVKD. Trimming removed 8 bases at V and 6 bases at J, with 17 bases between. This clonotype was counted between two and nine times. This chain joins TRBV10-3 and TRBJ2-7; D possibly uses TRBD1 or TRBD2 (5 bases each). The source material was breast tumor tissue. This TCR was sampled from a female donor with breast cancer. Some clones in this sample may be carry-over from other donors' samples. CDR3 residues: CAIGQRQGLEQYF. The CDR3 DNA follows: TGTGCCATCGGCCAGCGGCAGGGTCTCGAGCAGTACTTC.